This entry lists 10 T cell receptor beta chains sequenced from one sample in a study of blood T cell repertoires in COVID-19 (dated by TCRdb to 2018 to 2020). Library prep was done by the immunoSEQ multiplex PCR assay. In its TCRdb copy, this immuneACCESS table keeps in-frame sequences only and misses some clones. Where compared with another copy, unresolved V genes explain less than half of these, and the others have no known cause. Present in this sample are 65,000 to 90,000 clones, around 90% of which were seen just once. The top ten clonotypes cover around 9.9% of the sample. Input material: peripheral blood. All receptors come from a woman aged 18-30 years with acute or convalescent COVID-19.

This CDR3 reads CASSQDPVQDIDYGYTF. CDR3 in DNA: TGTGCCAGCAGCCAAGATCCAGTCCAGGACATCGACTATGGCTACACCTTC. V gene TRBV3-1 (or the pseudogene TRBV3-2) combines with J gene TRBJ1-2; TRBD1 might be the D (5 bases). CDR1 LGHDT and CDR2 YNNKEL come from the germline V gene (reference sequence). The CDR3 runs to 17 residues. V shed 0 bases and J shed 3 bases, with 17 bases lying between them.

The chain is built from TRBV7-8 and TRBJ1-5; D gene uncertain. This CDR3 spans 16 amino acids. Germline V gene lookup returns CDR1 SGHVS and CDR2 FQNEAQ. Trimming cost V 5 bases and J 2 bases, with 16 bases left between them. CDR3 amino acids: CASSLSVVVGNQPQHF. As DNA, the CDR3 is TGTGCCAGCAGCCTCTCGGTCGTCGTTGGCAATCAGCCCCAGCATTTT.

The chain uses TRBV3-1 (or the pseudogene TRBV3-2) and TRBJ1-1; D may be TRBD1 (6 bases). The germline V gene encodes CDR1 LGHDT and CDR2 YNNKEL (reference sequence). The CDR3 covers 14 residues. V was clipped by 0 bases and J by 10 bases, with 15 bases between them. As DNA, the CDR3 is TGTGCCAGCAGCCAAGATTCTGGGGGGGCTGTAGCTTTCTTT. Protein: CASSQDSGGAVAFF.

This sequence joins TRBV6-2 or TRBV6-3 and TRBJ2-1; 14 nucleotides match TRBD2. V lost 5 bases and J lost 3; bases outside the gene matches: 6. CDR3 size: 17 residues. In germline, CDR1 is MNHEY, CDR2 SVGEGT. The CDR3 reads CASSKGLAGAVYNEQFF. CDR3 bases: TGTGCCAGCAGTAAGGGACTAGCGGGAGCGGTCTACAATGAGCAGTTCTTC.

Turning to this clone: At one boundary the junction diverges from the germline segment, which might be a read error. This rearrangement joins TRBV12-5 to TRBJ2-2; weak D call: TRBD1 (5 bases). This CDR3 is 14 amino acids long. Germline CDR1 is LGHNT and CDR2 is FRNRAP. CDR3 DNA sequence: TGTGCTAGTGGTTTGTCAGGGAACGCCGGGGAGCTGTTTTTT. Translating gives CASGLSGNAGELFF.

The chain is built from TRBV15 and TRBJ2-3; 9 nucleotides line up with TRBD2. Unmatched junction bases numbered 10, after V lost 5 bases and J lost 1 base. Germline loops: CDR1 LNHNV, CDR2 YYDKDF (reference sequence). This CDR3 has 17 amino acids. The DNA of the CDR3 is TGTGCCACCAGCTCCTCCCTTGGCGGGAGGGGCACAGATACGCAGTATTTT. It specifies CATSSSLGGRGTDTQYF.

The chain employs TRBV19 and TRBJ2-1, with 10 nucleotides matching TRBD2. The CDR3 extends over 15 amino acids. Germline CDR1 reads LNHDA; CDR2 reads SQIVND (reference sequence). The V gene end was trimmed by 11 bases and the J gene end by 7 bases; junction bases not matched to a gene: 14. The CDR3 DNA reads as TGTGCCGTTGCGGCTAGCGGGAGTTCTTTGAATGAGCAGTTCTTC. It codes for CAVAASGSSLNEQFF.

The rearrangement links TRBV2 to TRBJ2-2; D ambiguous. The germline gives CDR1 SNHLY, CDR2 FYNNEI. The CDR3 runs 16 residues. V was cut by 2 bases and J by 5 bases, with 15 bases left in between. Here the CDR3 DNA reads TGTGCCAGCAGTGAAAATCGCGGAACTGCAACCGGGGAGCTGTTTTTT. Translated: CASSENRGTATGELFF.

The gene calls are TRBV7-2 and TRBJ2-3; TRBD1 agrees at 10 bases. Germline V CDR1 and CDR2: SGHTA, FQGNSA. Trimming took 4 bases from V and 4 from J; bases not matched to a gene: 5. CDR3 size: 15 residues. CDR3: CASSSDRGLADTQYF. CDR3 DNA sequence: TGTGCCAGCAGCTCAGACAGGGGGCTAGCAGATACGCAGTATTTT.

The V and J genes are TRBV7-9 and TRBJ1-2; 8 nucleotides align to TRBD1. Trimming took 8 bases from V and 1 from J; bases not matched to a gene: 0. Germline V gives CDR1 SEHNR, CDR2 FQNEAQ (reference sequence). CDR3 length equals 12 residues. CDR3 sequence: CASGQGNYGYTF. CDR3 nucleotide sequence: TGTGCCAGCGGACAGGGTAACTATGGCTACACCTTC.